This T cell receptor beta chain was captured by sequencing in a study of shared clonotypes between healthy human individuals. The CDR3 is 14 residues long. V shed 4 bases and J shed 13 bases, with 22 bases lying between them. Germline assignment: CDR1 MDHEN and CDR2 SYDVKM. Nashville, Tennessee was home to all donors, who were Caucasian adults. CD4+ cells yielded CD45RA+ naive and CD45RA-negative memory subsets. Running of the assay took place at deep level. This table comes from immunoSEQ multiplex PCR, and its TCRdb copy is limited to in-frame clones, with some not included. The sample carries approximately 2.5 million clones, approximately 93% recorded once.

The receptor's source is a man aged 18-30 years in good health. Some clones in this sample may be carry-over from other donors' samples. This chain uses TRBV28 with TRBJ1-1; D is possibly TRBD1 (6 bases). The material sequenced was naive CD4+ T cells from PBMCs. The subset: CD45RA+ positively selected. As DNA, the CDR3 is TGTGCCAGCAGTTCGGTGGGGACACCGGGGGTTGGTTTCTTT. Residues: CASSSVGTPGVGFF.